Listed here is a single T cell receptor (beta chain). Its antigen is not yet known. Base qualities are missing; no much larger clone stands one base away. Counted from cysteine to phenylalanine, this CDR3 has 14 amino acids. The only DNA kept is the CDR3, 42 bases in frame from the first base. CDR1 and CDR2 are read off the germline V gene as SNHLY and FYNNEI. To demonstrate the VDJtools post-analysis software, the study profiled TCR beta repertoires from the peripheral blood of some 13 young patients with multiple sclerosis. The patients with multiple sclerosis were children and adolescents between 6 and 15 years of age. Libraries came from PCR. Data came from an Illumina HiSeq 2500. Unique molecular identifiers were incorporated into TCR beta cDNA libraries to reduce PCR and sequencing biases. Per 1 to 10 million input T cells, roughly 500,000 cDNA molecules were obtained, such that each molecule approximated one T cell. The same protocol used for the earlier healthy control dataset was applied to prepare and sequence the patient libraries. Samples belonging to the same batch were prepared together, multiplexed and sequenced on a shared HiSeq lane. The study's own analysis went as follows. Raw barcoded reads were processed with MIGEC, discarding single-read molecular identifier groups before consensus assembly and CDR3 extraction. Clonotype tables were post-analysed with VDJtools, and diversity was normalized by down-sampling all datasets to the smallest sample size. In repertoire overlap clustering, CDR3 amino acid sequences, but not nucleotide sequences, were matched to correct batch-related cross-sample contamination. The raw public data were reprocessed by TCRdb itself: fastp quality trimming at Q25, MiXCR clonotype calling, in-frame beta chains only. Entries are consolidated by CDR3 protein sequence, retaining the most common genes and DNA. TCRdb, not the original authors, processed these V and J calls. Within this sample are about 820,000 distinct CDR3 sequences, with roughly 50% of them counted one time only. In total, the top ten clones hold 4% to 5.5% of the sample.

The data are from a study of post-analysis software for immune sequencing data (dated by TCRdb to about 2015). The study in broad terms: Relapsing-remitting, secondary progressive and progressive-relapsing multiple sclerosis were recorded as disease courses, and subtype annotation was lacking for some patients. Patient repertoires were compared against roughly 12 previously published healthy control repertoires from donors aged roughly 6 to 26 years. A subset of samples was prepared in parallel using single-end sample barcoding, then pooled and co-amplified after Illumina adapter ligation.

Study-wide conclusions, independent of this receptor: Multiple sclerosis patients had significantly lower normalized Chao1 diversity than controls, a result that suggests substantial peripheral T-cell clonal expansion. The multiple sclerosis patient group was slightly younger than the control group. Patients showed significantly higher frequencies than controls for five TRBV segments, among them TRBV5-6, TRBV5-1 and TRBV20-1. When samples were clustered directly using the F measure, samples prepared in the same batch co-clustered strongly, which prompted a batch-effect correction.

The sequence came from a girl aged 10 to 17 with multiple sclerosis. The sample consisted of blood. In this chain, TRBV2 is recombined with TRBJ2-7; the D region possibly corresponds to TRBD2 (5 bases align). Near its end, the DNA agrees better with TRBJ2-5, so the J call may be wrong. CDR3 protein: CASRDNPADETQYF. The nucleotide sequence is given as TGTGCCAGCAGGGATAATCCAGCGGATGAGACCCAGTACTTC.